The 7 T cell receptor beta chains presented below share a single source sample, sequenced in a study of early T cells in non-severe SARS-CoV-2 infection. TCRdb used MiXCR to reprocess the 5' RACE reads, holding one entry per CDR3 protein. The sample has approximately 46,000 distinct CDR3 sequences, around a tenth seen once. Sequencing input: whole blood. The receptors were gathered from an adult who was a healthcare worker with PCR-confirmed SARS-CoV-2 infection or an uninfected control (not recorded which).

In this sample, this clonotype turned up many times. The chain joins TRBV5-1 to TRBJ2-6, with 9 bases lining up with TRBD1. The junction had 5 bases not matched to a gene; V was cut back by 0 bases and J by 10 bases. The CDR3 covers 15 residues. Germline CDR1 is SGHRS and CDR2 is YFSETQ. Here the CDR3 reads CASSLAIGTGNVLTF. The CDR3, as DNA: TGCGCCAGCAGCTTGGCCATCGGGACAGGGAACGTCCTGACTTTC.

This clonotype was picked up many times. The chain uses TRBV20-1 and TRBJ1-5, with 7 bases fitting TRBD1. After removal of 3 bases from V and 4 bases from J, the junction contained 6 bases not matched to a gene. The CDR3 totals 14 residues. The germline V gene encodes CDR1 DFQATT and CDR2 SNEGSKA (reference sequence). The CDR3: CSASRDSRNQPQHF. CDR3 DNA sequence: TGCAGTGCTAGTCGGGACAGCCGAAATCAGCCCCAGCATTTT.

This clonotype was observed at least ten times. The J gene is TRBJ2-1, the V gene TRBV29-1, with D possibly being TRBD1 or TRBD2 (5 bases each). Deletions cut 6 bases from V and 8 bases from J, with 20 bases between. The germline V gene encodes CDR1 SQVTM and CDR2 ANQGSEA. The CDR3 loop spans 14 amino acids. In nucleotides, the CDR3 is TGCAGCGTGGCAAACGAGCCCAGGGAGTATGAGCAGTTCTTC. This codes for CSVANEPREYEQFF.

This clonotype was observed a few times. This rearrangement joins TRBV20-1 to TRBJ1-2, with D maybe TRBD1 (6 bases). V was cut by 4 bases and J by 2 bases, with 14 bases left in between. CDR3 length equals 14 residues. Germline V gene lookup returns CDR1 DFQATT and CDR2 SNEGSKA (reference sequence). As DNA, the CDR3 is TGCAGTGCTAAAACCGTGACAGGCAACTATGGCTACACCTTC. Its translation is CSAKTVTGNYGYTF.

This clonotype showed up many times. The chain joins TRBV20-1 to TRBJ1-5; maybe TRBD1 (5 bases). Deletions cut 0 bases from V and 2 bases from J, with 11 bases between. The CDR3 runs 15 residues. In germline, CDR1 is DFQATT, CDR2 SNEGSKA (reference sequence). The CDR3 DNA reads as TGCAGTGCTAGAGATTTCAGCAGGGGCAATCAGCCCCAGCATTTT. It encodes CSARDFSRGNQPQHF.

This clonotype has ten or more counts. The V gene is TRBV29-1, the J gene TRBJ1-1; tentatively, D is TRBD1 (6 bases). Deletions cut 7 bases from V and 5 bases from J, with 14 bases between. In germline, CDR1 is SQVTM, CDR2 ANQGSEA. The CDR3 is 12 amino acids. The CDR3 coding sequence is TGCAGCGCCGGAGACAGGCTGACTGAAGCTTTCTTT. Translation gives CSAGDRLTEAFF.

This clonotype has at least ten counts. The chain combines TRBV27 with TRBJ2-1; 7 positions agree with TRBD2. V shed 7 bases, J shed 4 bases, and the junction held 7 bases outside the gene matches. The CDR3 has 14 residues. The V gene's germline CDR1 is MNHEY and CDR2 SMNVEV (reference sequence). Here the CDR3 DNA reads TGTGCCAGCATGCCTAGCGGCAGGTACAATGAGCAGTTCTTC. Translated: CASMPSGRYNEQFF.